These 27 T cell receptor beta chains were all obtained from the same sample, sequenced in a study of CD8+CD57+ T cells in acquired aplastic anemia. The template for TCR beta VDJ and CDR3 sequence profiling was genomic DNA. A single record per CDR3 protein comes from TCRdb applying MiXCR to the reads. Of hundreds of thousands of distinct CDR3 sequences detected, roughly 82% appear once; the ten largest clones hold approximately 42%. Only patients with CD8+CD57+ cell expansion on flow cytometry were chosen for sequencing. The sequenced sample was sorted CD4+, CD8+, or CD8+CD57+ T cells (not recorded which) from PBMCs. All receptors come from a human donor with aplastic anemia.

Comment on this clonotype: Likely a read error: the CDR3 ends without its conserved phenylalanine or tryptophan. The DNA is left out, because the CDR3 cannot be placed on it with certainty; the CDR3 is given as TCRdb lists it. The chain recombines TRBV2 with TRBJ2-6. The CDR3 length is 16 residues, termini included. Germline-derived CDR1 and CDR2 are SNHLY and FYNNEI. The CDR3 sequence: CASSESDSNGANDLTD.

This chain links TRBV4-2 with TRBJ2-5; D might be TRBD1 (6 bases). Trimming removed 5 bases at V and 0 bases at J, with 25 bases between. This CDR3 is 19 amino acids long. Germline CDR1 and CDR2: LGHNA and YNFKEQ. Here the CDR3 reads CASSGRTLLQGAYQETQYF. For the CDR3, the DNA is TGTGCCAGCAGCGGGCGTACTCTATTACAGGGCGCGTACCAAGAGACCCAGTACTTC.

The rearrangement uses TRBV7-9 and TRBJ2-1; D is undetermined. The J call may not be correct, given that the DNA end is closer to TRBJ2-7. CDR1 and CDR2 from the germline V gene are SEHNR and FQNEAQ (reference sequence). CDR3 length equals 12 residues. The CDR3 is CASSATTETQYF. The CDR3 DNA sequence: TGTGCCAGCAGCGCAACTACAGAGACGCAGTACTTC.

A note on this clonotype: The junction departs from germline at one end; a sequencing error may be responsible. The chain employs TRBV7-7 and TRBJ1-5; no clear D. This CDR3 comprises 14 residues. Germline CDR1 SSHAT, CDR2 FNYEAQ (reference sequence). In nucleotides, the CDR3 is TGTGCTAGCAGCTTAGACACCCGAAATCAGCCCCAGCATTTT. Translating it yields CASSLDTRNQPQHF.

Regarding this clonotype: This is likely a read error, given that the CDR3 carries no conserved phenylalanine or tryptophan at its end. No DNA is shown, since the ends of the CDR3 on it are uncertain; the CDR3 is the one TCRdb lists. V gene TRBV7-9 combines with J gene TRBJ2-5; the DNA was not used to check the table's D call, TRBD1. CDR1 is SEHNR, CDR2 FQNEAQ, per germline (reference sequence). The CDR3 has 12 amino acids, counting both end residues. Here the CDR3 reads CASSFQRRGGYV.

This clonotype was found a few times. This sequence joins TRBV20-1 and TRBJ2-5; 8 bases are a match to TRBD2. This CDR3 has 14 residues. CDR1 DFQATT and CDR2 SNEGSKA come from the germline V gene (reference sequence). Trimming at V came to 1 base and at J to 5 bases, leaving 6 bases not matched to a gene. CDR3 nucleotide sequence: TGCAGTGCTAGAGCGGGAGGGCCCTCGGAGACCCAGTACTTC. This encodes CSARAGGPSETQYF.

This rearrangement joins TRBV5-4 to TRBJ1-1; D is possibly TRBD1 (5 bases). The CDR3 runs 15 residues. Looked up from germline, CDR1 is SGHNT and CDR2 is YYREEE (reference sequence). V was shortened by 3 bases and J by 1 base, with 13 bases between the two germline ends. CDR3 protein: CASSWTSGANTEAFF. DNA for the CDR3: TGTGCCAGCAGCTGGACTAGCGGGGCGAACACTGAAGCTTTCTTT.

The sample holds one count of this clonotype. The missing conserved phenylalanine or tryptophan at the end of this CDR3 makes a read error likely. The DNA is left out, because the CDR3 cannot be placed on it with certainty; the CDR3 is given as TCRdb lists it. V usage is TRBV7-9 and J usage is TRBJ2-5; the table's D gene call, TRBD2, was not cross checked with the DNA. Germline V gene lookup returns CDR1 SEHNR and CDR2 FQNEAQ (reference sequence). The CDR3 has 12 residues if both end residues are counted. CDR3 sequence reads: CASQVSREGEAM.

Turning to this clonotype: A read error is likely, as this CDR3 ends without the conserved phenylalanine or tryptophan. The limits of the CDR3 on the DNA are not certain, so only TCRdb's listed CDR3 is given. This chain joins TRBV7-8 and TRBJ2-3. Inclusive of both ends, the CDR3 amounts to 12 amino acids. Per the germline V gene, CDR1 is SGHVS and CDR2 is FQNEAQ. The CDR3 spells CASGVGATDTQY.

The gene calls are TRBV7-3 and TRBJ2-5; maybe TRBD2 (6 bases). Trimming shortened V by 6 bases and J by 11 bases, and 25 bases separated the two germline ends. The germline gives CDR1 SGHTA, CDR2 FQGTGA. CDR3 size: 15 residues. CDR3 loop: CASSFGGSPGAQQYF. The CDR3 DNA sequence: TGTGCCAGCAGTTTTGGCGGAAGTCCGGGAGCGCAGCAGTACTTC.

The chain combines TRBV9 with TRBJ1-4; D remains unclear. The V and J ends lost 0 bases and 6 bases respectively, with 18 bases between them. Germline V gene data show CDR1 as SGDLS and CDR2 as YYNGEE. This CDR3 is 17 amino acids long. The CDR3 DNA sequence: TGTGCCAGCAGCGTAGGTTCCGATGAACAATATTATGAAAAACTGTTTTTT. Its protein is CASSVGSDEQYYEKLFF.

CDR3 sequence: CASGLAGGVQYLAFF. CDR3 bases: TGTGCCAGCGGATTAGCTGGCGGAGTTCAGTACTTAGCTTTCTTT. The chain joins TRBV9 to TRBJ1-1, with D hard to call. The ends were cut back, 7 bases at V and 10 bases at J, with 26 bases in the middle. The CDR3 totals 15 residues. Per the germline V gene, CDR1 is SGDLS and CDR2 is YYNGEE.

This clonotype was detected once. V usage is TRBV2 and J usage is TRBJ1-5; a possible D gene is TRBD1 (5 bases). V lost 8 bases and J 4 bases, leaving 15 bases between the germline ends. The CDR3 is 14 amino acids. Germline CDR1 and CDR2: SNHLY and FYNNEI. The CDR3, as DNA: TGTGCCAGCGGGGACTCGGATAGAAATCAGCCCCAGCATTTT. This codes for CASGDSDRNQPQHF.

The rearrangement links TRBV9 to TRBJ2-7; D perhaps matches TRBD2 (6 bases). V lost 3 bases and J 3 bases, leaving 25 bases between the germline ends. CDR3 length equals 18 residues. Germline V CDR1 and CDR2: SGDLS, YYNGEE. CDR3 nucleotide sequence: TGTGCCAGCAGCGGGGATGGGGGAGGTGGCTACACCTACTACGAGCAGTACGTC. It is translated as CASSGDGGGGYTYYEQYV.

This chain uses TRBV7-8 with TRBJ2-1; 7 nucleotides match TRBD1. The J call may be wrong; the DNA end is better matched by TRBJ2-7. Germline CDR1 and CDR2: SGHVS and FQNEAQ. There are 14 residues in the CDR3. As DNA, the CDR3 is TGTGCCAGTAGCATAGCGAGGGGGCTAGATAAGCAGTACTTC. The encoded protein is CASSIARGLDKQYF.

The chain links TRBV9 to TRBJ2-3; D gene unclear. V was clipped by 5 bases and J by 5 bases, with 12 bases between them. The CDR3 is 13 amino acids. The germline V gene encodes CDR1 SGDLS and CDR2 YYNGEE. CDR3 sequence (DNA): TGTGCCAGCAGGGACGGGTCCAAAGATACGCAGTATTTT. It translates to CASRDGSKDTQYF.

This chain links TRBV7-8 with TRBJ2-7, with TRBD2 matching 7 bases. J gave up 5 bases and V 4 bases, and 8 bases lay outside the gene matches. CDR3 size: 14 residues. Germline values: CDR1 SGHVS, CDR2 FQNEAQ. CDR3 residues: CASSSQAGVDEQYF. CDR3 DNA sequence: TGTGCCAGCAGCTCACAGGCGGGGGTCGACGAGCAGTACTTC.

The chain has TRBV7-8 and TRBJ2-7; D is tentatively TRBD1 or TRBD2 (5 bases each). Trimming took off 5 bases at V and 8 bases at J, with 19 bases between the two ends. Germline assignment: CDR1 SGHVS and CDR2 FQNEAQ. The CDR3 runs 14 residues. In nucleotides, the CDR3 is TGTGCCAGCAGCGCCCGGGGCCCGGGCTGCCAGCAGTACTTC. It encodes CASSARGPGCQQYF.

The chain recombines TRBV7-9 with TRBJ2-3, with D uncertain. Germline CDR1 and CDR2: SEHNR and FQNEAQ (reference sequence). This CDR3 has 13 residues. Trimming stripped 4 bases from V and 7 bases from J, with 12 bases between. The CDR3 loop reads CASSSEGLNTQYF. CDR3 nucleotide sequence: TGTGCCAGCAGCTCCGAAGGATTGAATACGCAGTATTTT. Complete variable domain (other parts from reference TRBV7-9 and TRBJ2-3): DTGVSQNPRHKITKRGQNVTFRCDPISEHNRLYWYRQTLGQGPEFLTYFQNEAQLEKSRLLSDRFSAERPKGSFSTLEIQRTEQGDSAMYLCASSSEGLNTQYFGPGTRLTVL.

Points on this clonotype: A much larger clone is a single base away; this may be a read error. This CDR3 fails to terminate in the conserved phenylalanine or tryptophan, so it likely reflects a read error. The DNA is omitted, as the CDR3 cannot be located on it reliably, and the CDR3 follows TCRdb's listing. The V and J genes are TRBV7-8 and TRBJ2-3; the D call of TRBD2 is as the table states it, not checked on the DNA. The V gene's germline CDR1 is SGHVS and CDR2 FQNEAQ. The CDR3 region is 12 residues in length, termini included. CDR3 region: CASSLGGGPDTH.

Points on this clonotype: It may be a read error: a sequence one base away is much more abundant. J is TRBJ2-1 and V is TRBV7-3; tentatively, D is TRBD2 (6 bases). This CDR3 region has 16 residues. Per germline, CDR1 SGHTA and CDR2 FQGTGA. Trimming shortened V by 2 bases and J by 13 bases, and 24 bases separated the two germline ends. The DNA for the CDR3 is TGTGCCAGCAGCTTATCAGGCGGAGGGCAAGGTGAAGCTCAGTTCTTC. Encoded protein: CASSLSGGGQGEAQFF.

Comments on this clonotype: The final CDR3 position lacks the conserved phenylalanine or tryptophan, pointing to a likely read error. No DNA is shown, since the ends of the CDR3 on it are uncertain; the CDR3 is the one TCRdb lists. This chain joins TRBV7-9 and TRBJ2-3; the table assigns TRBD2, which was not confirmed against the DNA. Per germline, CDR1 SEHNR and CDR2 FQNEAQ (reference sequence). The CDR3 is made up of 13 amino acids, end residues included. CDR3 region: CASSAASGGDNEQ.

This clonotype has just a few counts. This rearrangement joins TRBV6-2 or TRBV6-3 to TRBJ2-5; D unclear. Germline lookup yields CDR1 MNHEY and CDR2 SVGEGT. Trimming shortened V by 6 bases and J by 5 bases, and 7 bases separated the two germline ends. This CDR3 contains 11 residues. CDR3 coding DNA: TGTGCCAGCAGCAGAGTGGAGACCCAGTACTTC. This translates into CASSRVETQYF.

The chain combines TRBV19 with TRBJ1-2; D is unclear. V was shortened by 11 bases and J by 0 bases, with 13 bases between the two germline ends. CDR1 LNHDA and CDR2 SQIVND come from the germline V gene (reference sequence). The length of the CDR3 is 13 residues. CDR3 amino acids: CASSQGPNYGYTF. The CDR3 coding sequence is TGTGCCTCCAGTCAAGGTCCTAACTATGGCTACACCTTC.

This clonotype was recorded many times. V usage is TRBV30 and J usage is TRBJ1-4; 10 bases match TRBD1. With 2 bases clipped from V and 5 bases from J, the junction kept 11 bases outside the gene matches. This CDR3 has 17 amino acids. Germline V gene data show CDR1 as GTSNPN and CDR2 as SVGIG (reference sequence). The CDR3 spells CAWSSEDRGRRNEKLFF. The DNA for the CDR3 is TGTGCCTGGAGTTCGGAAGACAGGGGGCGGAGAAATGAAAAACTGTTTTTT. The full variable domain, completed using reference TRBV30 and TRBJ1-4, is SQTIHQWPATLVQPVGSPLSLECTVEGTSNPNLYWYRQAAGRGLQLLFYSVGIGQISSEVPQNLSASRPQDRQFILSSKKLLLSDSGFYLCAWSSEDRGRRNEKLFFGSGTQLSVL.

On this clonotype: It is likely a read error, because the conserved phenylalanine at the end of the CDR3 is missing. The DNA is left out, because the CDR3 cannot be placed on it with certainty; the CDR3 is given as TCRdb lists it. V usage is TRBV9 and J usage is TRBJ1-1. Looked up from germline, CDR1 is SGDLS and CDR2 is YYNGEE. The CDR3 comprises 13 residues, both ends counted. The CDR3 loop reads CASSAGACGIDTL.

Only one count was recorded for this clonotype. V and J are TRBV5-4 and TRBJ2-3; 10 positions match TRBD2. Germline V gene lookup returns CDR1 SGHNT and CDR2 YYREEE (reference sequence). The junction had 1 base not matched to a gene; V was cut back by 5 bases and J by 4 bases. This CDR3 is built from 13 residues. CDR3 loop: CASSGTSADTQYF. The CDR3 DNA reads as TGTGCCAGCAGTGGGACTAGCGCAGATACGCAGTATTTT.